Listed below are T cell receptor beta chains from one sample, sequenced in a study of cytomegalovirus exposure and HLA in healthy donors. Using immunoSEQ multiplex PCR, the repertoire was profiled, and TCRdb retains in-frame clones only, with some absent. Among some 93,000 clones listed, approximately 80% were seen once. The sequenced material came from PBMCs. These receptors were collected from a woman aged 40 to 50 in good health and CMV-seronegative. CDR3s include the opening cysteine and the closing phenylalanine or tryptophan. The D gene is left open where the match is weak. Expanded clones get a size class; other rows say once, few or many, or leave the size out.

V gene	J gene	clone size	D gene	CDR3 protein	CDR3 DNA
TRBV5-1	TRBJ1-4	-	-	CASSLASRGANEKLFF	TGCGCCAGCAGCTTGGCCTCCCGGGGAGCTAATGAAAAACTGTTTTTT
TRBV5-4	TRBJ2-5	once	TRBD2	CASSLASSGTGETQYF	TGTGCCAGCAGCTTGGCCTCTAGCGGGACTGGGGAGACCCAGTACTTC
TRBV25-1	TRBJ2-7	-	TRBD2	CASSDLWGRAYEQYF	TGTGCCAGCAGTGACCTTTGGGGGAGGGCCTACGAGCAGTACTTC
TRBV19	TRBJ1-1	-	-	CASHRSGKPEAFF	TGTGCCAGCCACAGGAGCGGGAAGCCTGAAGCTTTCTTT
TRBV6-4	TRBJ2-2	few	-	CASSLGEGANTGELFF	TGTGCCAGCAGCCTAGGGGAGGGGGCGAACACCGGGGAGCTGTTTTTT
TRBV28	TRBJ1-1	once	-	CASSGRVRTEAFF	TGTGCCAGCAGCGGCAGGGTTAGGACTGAAGCTTTCTTT
TRBV6-5	TRBJ2-1	-	TRBD2	CASSERLARNEQFF	TGTGCCAGCAGTGAGAGACTAGCGCGAAATGAGCAGTTCTTC
TRBV4-3	TRBJ2-7	few	-	CASSRAGGSAYEQYF	TGCGCCAGCAGCCGGGCAGGGGGGTCTGCCTACGAGCAGTACTTC
TRBV28	TRBJ2-3	-	-	CASSFSSLREGPSTDTQYF	TGTGCCAGCAGTTTTTCCTCTCTACGAGAGGGTCCTAGCACAGATACGCAGTATTTT
TRBV7-6	TRBJ2-3	-	-	CASSRRADTQYF	TGTGCCAGCAGCCGGAGGGCAGATACGCAGTATTTT
TRBV27	TRBJ2-1	-	TRBD2	CASSLLGLAELNEQFF	TGTGCCAGCAGTTTACTCGGACTAGCGGAGCTCAATGAGCAGTTCTTC
TRBV2	TRBJ2-4	few	-	CASMPAGPPPNIQYF	TGTGCCAGCATGCCCGCGGGGCCCCCACCCAACATTCAGTACTTC
TRBV27	TRBJ1-1	-	-	CASSPYLMNTEAFF	TGTGCCAGCAGTCCCTACTTAATGAACACTGAAGCTTTCTTT
TRBV19	TRBJ2-2	-	TRBD1	CASSITGVNTGELFF	TGTGCCAGTAGTATTACAGGGGTAAACACCGGGGAGCTGTTTTTT
TRBV5-1	TRBJ2-3	-	TRBD2	CASHSPAGDRASTDTQYF	TGCGCCAGCCACTCCCCAGCGGGAGACAGAGCTAGCACAGATACGCAGTATTTT
TRBV27	TRBJ1-2	-	-	CASSFDPGGTYGYTF	TGTGCCAGCAGTTTTGACCCTGGCGGGACCTATGGCTACACCTTC
TRBV9	TRBJ2-1	-	TRBD2	CASSGGGRGVNEQFF	TGTGCCAGCAGCGGAGGCGGGAGGGGGGTTAATGAGCAGTTCTTC
TRBV27	TRBJ2-3	-	TRBD2	CASSPGTSAGTDTQYF	TGTGCCAGCAGTCCCGGGACTAGCGCCGGCACAGATACGCAGTATTTT
TRBV28	TRBJ2-1	-	TRBD2	CASTETSGRASAYNEQFF	TGTGCCAGCACCGAGACTAGCGGGAGGGCCTCCGCATACAATGAGCAGTTCTTC
TRBV5-1	TRBJ1-4	few	-	CASSLVGFREKLFF	TGCGCCAGCAGCTTGGTCGGTTTTCGGGAAAAACTGTTTTTT
TRBV18	TRBJ2-7	-	-	CASSPEGTGTELDEQYF	TGTGCCAGCTCACCGGAGGGAACCGGGACAGAGCTGGACGAGCAGTACTTC
TRBV10-3	TRBJ2-7	-	-	CAISDHNSYEQYF	TGTGCCATCAGTGACCACAATTCCTACGAGCAGTACTTC
TRBV10-3	TRBJ1-1	-	-	CAISGVWQANTEAFF	TGTGCCATCAGTGGGGTTTGGCAGGCGAACACTGAAGCTTTCTTT
TRBV5-4	TRBJ2-7	-	TRBD1	CASSQAGTGVSEQYF	TGTGCCAGCAGCCAAGCCGGGACAGGGGTTTCCGAGCAGTACTTC
TRBV27	TRBJ2-7	-	TRBD2	CASRPWTSAYEQYF	TGTGCCAGCAGGCCGTGGACTAGTGCCTACGAGCAGTACTTC
TRBV6-1	TRBJ2-6	once	TRBD1	CASSEAPLQTGKASGANVLTF	TGTGCCAGCAGTGAAGCCCCACTCCAGACAGGGAAAGCCTCTGGGGCCAACGTCCTGACTTTC
TRBV19	TRBJ2-7	-	-	CASSPVAGLPYEQYF	TGTGCCAGTAGCCCGGTGGCGGGACTCCCCTACGAGCAGTACTTC
TRBV29-1	TRBJ1-3	-	-	CSVEGGGNTIYF	TGCAGCGTTGAGGGAGGAGGAAACACCATATATTTT
TRBV28	TRBJ2-7	-	TRBD1	CASRPDRGGYEQYF	TGTGCCAGCAGACCGGACAGGGGGGGCTACGAGCAGTACTTC
TRBV5-1	TRBJ1-1	-	TRBD1	CASRTPGQHLNTEAFF	TGCGCCAGCAGAACTCCGGGACAGCACCTGAACACTGAAGCTTTCTTT
TRBV6-1	TRBJ2-7	-	TRBD1	CASSEEAGGTYEQYF	TGTGCCAGCAGTGAAGAGGCAGGGGGCACCTACGAGCAGTACTTC
TRBV5-1	TRBJ1-2	-	TRBD1	CASSTDRVRGYTF	TGCGCCAGCAGCACGGACAGGGTCCGAGGCTACACCTTC
TRBV7-2	TRBJ1-5	-	-	CASSLSHTGWQPQHF	TGTGCCAGCAGCTTATCCCACACAGGATGGCAGCCCCAGCATTTT
TRBV5-1	TRBJ2-6	-	TRBD2	CASSWGSGGTGANVLTF	TGCGCCAGCAGCTGGGGATCGGGAGGGACCGGGGCCAACGTCCTGACTTTC
TRBV5-1	TRBJ1-1	few	-	CASSLAFGQGLMNTEAFF	TGCGCCAGCAGCTTGGCCTTCGGGCAGGGACTCATGAACACTGAAGCTTTCTTT
TRBV10-1	TRBJ2-5	-	TRBD1	CASSNRGETQYF	TGCGCCAGCAGTAACAGGGGAGAGACCCAGTACTTC
TRBV5-1	TRBJ2-1	few	TRBD1	CASSRARQGSVREQFF	TGCGCCAGCAGCAGAGCCAGACAGGGGTCGGTGAGGGAGCAGTTCTTC
TRBV6-5	TRBJ1-5	few	-	CASQGGASQPQHF	TGTGCCAGTCAGGGAGGTGCTAGTCAGCCCCAGCATTTT
TRBV19	TRBJ2-1	-	TRBD2	CASSIRLAGGISNYEQFF	TGTGCCAGTAGTATCCGTCTAGCGGGAGGGATATCGAACTATGAGCAGTTCTTC
TRBV5-4	TRBJ2-1	-	-	CASSQLASTWSEQFF	TGTGCCAGCAGCCAACTAGCTAGTACATGGAGTGAGCAGTTCTTC
TRBV7-3	TRBJ2-1	-	-	CASSLQWAPYNEQFF	TGTGCCAGCAGCCTGCAATGGGCCCCCTACAATGAGCAGTTCTTC
TRBV18	TRBJ1-1	-	-	CASSPMETEAFF	TGTGCCAGCTCACCAATGGAGACTGAAGCTTTCTTT
TRBV2	TRBJ1-2	once	TRBD1	CASRRTGVLYGYTF	TGTGCCAGCAGGAGGACAGGGGTATTATATGGCTACACCTTC
TRBV14	TRBJ2-7	-	TRBD2	CASSQETSAPYEQYF	TGTGCCAGCAGCCAAGAAACTAGCGCACCCTACGAGCAGTACTTC
TRBV6-6	TRBJ2-6	-	-	CAIGGSANVLTF	TGTGCCATAGGCGGGTCCGCGAACGTCCTGACTTTC
TRBV4-1	TRBJ1-5	-	-	CASSQAGRSNQPQHF	TGCGCCAGCAGCCAGGCAGGGAGGAGCAATCAGCCCCAGCATTTT
TRBV7-3	TRBJ2-2	-	TRBD2	CASSLIAGGPVGGELFF	TGTGCCAGCAGCTTAATAGCGGGAGGGCCGGTAGGCGGGGAGCTGTTTTTT
TRBV15	TRBJ2-3	-	-	CATSRDKSGFPYTTDTQYF	TGTGCCACCAGCAGAGATAAAAGCGGGTTTCCTTATACCACAGATACGCAGTATTTT